This T cell receptor beta chain is from a study of blood T cells in healthy people across ages. Together with a sample-barcoded 5' primer, a J-beta primer mix was included in a second PCR lasting roughly 6 to 12 cycles. TCRdb reanalysed the 5' RACE reads using MiXCR and keeps one entry per CDR3 protein. The top ten hold around 18% of the sample, which has under 1,000,000 distinct CDR3 sequences, 35% to 60% seen once. PBMCs were isolated at a quantity of at least 6.5 million per sample. This clonotype appeared a single time. An end of the junction differs from the germline gene, which may be a read error. Germline lookup yields CDR1 LGHNA and CDR2 YSLEER. The CDR3 extends over 16 amino acids.

The sequenced sample was blood. The origin of this receptor is an elderly man in good health. V usage is TRBV4-3 and J usage is TRBJ1-2; D is unclear. CDR3 DNA: TGCGCCAGCAGACAAGATTCCAAGGCGCACCCATATGGCTACACCTTC. Amino acid sequence: CASRQDSKAHPYGYTF.